Listed below are T cell receptor beta chains from one sample, sequenced in a study of post-analysis software for immune sequencing data. Each CDR3 protein gets one entry after TCRdb re-called the PCR reads with MiXCR. The repertoire includes fewer than 600,000 distinct CDR3 sequences, under 55% of them detected once, and around 10% sits in the top ten. The sample comprised blood. The origin of the receptors is a girl between 5 and 17 years old with multiple sclerosis. Both conserved end residues are part of each CDR3. The order of the fields is J gene, D gene, clone size, V gene, CDR3 DNA, CDR3 protein. D genes are given only for firm matches. Part of the rows lack a size; the others show once, few, many or a class for expanded clones.

>TRBJ1-4|TRBD1|.|TRBV6-1
TGTGCCAGCAGTGGAACAGGGGAGGAAAAACTGTTTTTT
CASSGTGEEKLFF
>TRBJ1-1|TRBD1|.|TRBV29-1
TGCAGCGTAGCACCCGGGACAGATAACACTGAAGCTTTCTTT
CSVAPGTDNTEAFF
>TRBJ2-1|TRBD2|.|TRBV20-1
TGCAGTGCTAGAAATCGTCCTAGCGGAAACTCCTACAATGAGCAGTTCTTC
CSARNRPSGNSYNEQFF
>TRBJ2-1|TRBD2|few|TRBV28
TGTGCCAGCAGGAGGACTAGCTACAATGAGCAGTTCTTC
CASRRTSYNEQFF
>TRBJ1-1|.|few|TRBV6-5
TGTGCCAGCAGGCTTAGGACAGTGCACACTGAAGCTTTCTTT
CASRLRTVHTEAFF
>TRBJ1-2|TRBD1|.|TRBV11-2
TGTGCCAGCAGCCCCTGGGGACAGGGGAGCTATGGCTACACCTTC
CASSPWGQGSYGYTF
>TRBJ2-3|.|.|TRBV12-3/TRBV12-4
TGTGCCAGCAGCGGGAATGTGGCAGATACGCAGTATTTT
CASSGNVADTQYF
>TRBJ2-3|.|many|TRBV29-1
TGCAGCGTTGAGAGGGGCCAGCGTGCAGATACGCAGTATTTT
CSVERGQRADTQYF
>TRBJ1-1|.|few|TRBV5-4
TGTGCCGGGGGGGCCCAATTGAGCACTGAAGCTTTCTTT
CAGGAQLSTEAFF
>TRBJ2-1|TRBD2|.|TRBV7-2
TGTGCCAGCAGCTTAACTAGCGGGGTCTACAATGAGCAGTTCTTC
CASSLTSGVYNEQFF
>TRBJ1-2|.|.|TRBV27
TGTGCCAGCGGGCTCCAGGGGTATGGCTACACCTTC
CASGLQGYGYTF
>TRBJ2-3|TRBD2|.|TRBV7-8
TGTGCCAGCAGCTTAACGGGAGGGCCAGATACGCAGTATTTT
CASSLTGGPDTQYF
>TRBJ1-2|.|few|TRBV5-6
TGTGCCAGCAGCTTAAGGGTAATTGGTGGCTACACCTTC
CASSLRVIGGYTF
>TRBJ2-1|TRBD1|.|TRBV5-1
TGCGCCAGCAGCTTTTTCCGGGACAGCAATGAGCAGTTCTTC
CASSFFRDSNEQFF
>TRBJ2-7|TRBD2|few|TRBV28
TGTGCCAGCAGGCCTACTAGCGGGAGGGCGTACGAGCAGTACTTC
CASRPTSGRAYEQYF
>TRBJ2-7|TRBD2|many|TRBV7-2
TGTGCCAGCAGCTTAGCGCATGCTAGCGGGAGCTACGAGCAGTACTTC
CASSLAHASGSYEQYF
>TRBJ2-1|TRBD1|few|TRBV6-5
TGTGCCAGCCACATGACCAGGGGGAATGAGCAGTTCTTC
CASHMTRGNEQFF
>TRBJ2-7|.|.|TRBV7-2
TGTGCCGGCAGCTTAGACCTCTACGAGCAGTACTTC
CAGSLDLYEQYF
>TRBJ2-7|.|.|TRBV5-1
TGCGCCAGCAGCTTGGAAGTGGAGGAATTGGGCGAGCAGTACTTC
CASSLEVEELGEQYF
>TRBJ2-1|TRBD2|few|TRBV20-1
TGCAGTGCATTGGGGGAGGGCCGAGGCAATGAGCAGTTCTTC
CSALGEGRGNEQFF
>TRBJ2-1|.|.|TRBV7-9
TGTGCCAGCAGCCCCCCTCGGGTACCATCCATTTACAATGAGCAGTTCTTC
CASSPPRVPSIYNEQFF
>TRBJ1-2|.|.|TRBV12-3/TRBV12-4
TGTGCCAGCAGTTTGATAGAGGGCGGCTACACCTTC
CASSLIEGGYTF
>TRBJ2-7|.|.|TRBV6-5
TGTGCCAGCAGACCCAAACCGGGACATAGCTCCTACGAGCAGTACTTC
CASRPKPGHSSYEQYF
>TRBJ2-4|.|few|TRBV6-1
TGTGCCAGCACCACAGGGATTTTGGACATTCAGTACTTC
CASTTGILDIQYF
>TRBJ2-7|TRBD2|few|TRBV29-1
TGCAGCGTTCTTATATTAGCGGGACTCGCCTACGAGCAGTACTTC
CSVLILAGLAYEQYF
>TRBJ2-5|TRBD2|few|TRBV15
TGTGCCACCAGCGGCCTAGCGGGACAAGAGACCCAGTACTTC
CATSGLAGQETQYF
>TRBJ2-7|TRBD1|once|TRBV11-1
TGTGCCAGCAGCTTAGCGGGGACAGGGGCGAGGACAGTAGCGGGATTCTACGAGCAGTACTTC
CASSLAGTGARTVAGFYEQYF
>TRBJ2-3|.|.|TRBV12-3/TRBV12-4
TGTGCCAGCAGTCCACGTTTAAGGCCTCCCTGGGAGGGCACAGATACGCAGTATTTT
CASSPRLRPPWEGTDTQYF
>TRBJ1-2|.|.|TRBV20-1
TGCAGTGCTAGCAGGTTCAACTATGGCTACACCTTC
CSASRFNYGYTF
>TRBJ1-1|TRBD1|.|TRBV28
TGTGCCAGCAGTTGGACAGGGGACAGTTGGGCCACTGAAGCTTTCTTT
CASSWTGDSWATEAFF
>TRBJ2-7|.|few|TRBV20-1
TGCAGTGCTAGCCCCGTCAAGACCTACGAGCAGTACTTC
CSASPVKTYEQYF
>TRBJ1-2|.|many|TRBV7-9
TGTGCCAGCAGCTTAGCTGTAGGACACTATGGCTACACCTTC
CASSLAVGHYGYTF
>TRBJ1-1|.|few|TRBV6-4
TGTGCCAGCAGTCGGGAGGGAGCGGGAACTGAAGCTTTCTTT
CASSREGAGTEAFF